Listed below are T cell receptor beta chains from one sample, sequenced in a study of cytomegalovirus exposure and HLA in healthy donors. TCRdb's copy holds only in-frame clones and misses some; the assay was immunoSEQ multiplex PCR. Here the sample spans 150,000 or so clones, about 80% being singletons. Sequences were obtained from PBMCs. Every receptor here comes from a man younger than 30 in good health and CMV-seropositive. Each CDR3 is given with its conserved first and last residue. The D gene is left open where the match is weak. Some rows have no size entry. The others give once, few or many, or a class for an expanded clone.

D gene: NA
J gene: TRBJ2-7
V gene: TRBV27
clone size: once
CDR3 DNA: TGTGCCAGCAGTTTAAGAGGGCGGACCTACGAGCAGTACTTC
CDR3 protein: CASSLRGRTYEQYF

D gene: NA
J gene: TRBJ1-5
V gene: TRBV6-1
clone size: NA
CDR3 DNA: TGTGCCAGCAGAACCCTGGACATGGGCAATCAGCCCCAGCATTTT
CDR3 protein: CASRTLDMGNQPQHF

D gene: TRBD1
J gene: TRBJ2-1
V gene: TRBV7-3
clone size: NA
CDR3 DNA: TGTGCCAGCAGCAGACAGGGGAGCCCCTACAATGAGCAGTTCTTC
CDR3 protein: CASSRQGSPYNEQFF

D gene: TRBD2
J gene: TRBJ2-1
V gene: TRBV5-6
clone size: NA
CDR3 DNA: TGTGCCAGCAGCTTGGTGGGGGGGATCGACTACAATGAGCAGTTCTTC
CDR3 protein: CASSLVGGIDYNEQFF

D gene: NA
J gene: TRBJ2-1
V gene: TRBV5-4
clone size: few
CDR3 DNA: TGTGCCAGCAGCTGGACAGGGAGGGGGGTTTACAATGAGCAGTTCTTC
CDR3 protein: CASSWTGRGVYNEQFF

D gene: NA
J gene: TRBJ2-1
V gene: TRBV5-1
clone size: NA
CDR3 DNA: TGCGCCAGCAGCTTGTCCAGGACTGGGCTTTGGTCCTACAATGAGCAGTTCTTC
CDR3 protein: CASSLSRTGLWSYNEQFF

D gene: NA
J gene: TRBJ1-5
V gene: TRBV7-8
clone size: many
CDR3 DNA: TGTGCCAGCAGCAGTACAAATCAGCCCCAGCATTTT
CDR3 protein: CASSSTNQPQHF

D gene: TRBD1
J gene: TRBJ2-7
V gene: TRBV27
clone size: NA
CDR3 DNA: TGTGCCAGCAGTTCGCGGGGACAGGGAACCTACGAGCAGTACTTC
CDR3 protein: CASSSRGQGTYEQYF

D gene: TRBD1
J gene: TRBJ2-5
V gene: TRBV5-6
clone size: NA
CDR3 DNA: TGTGCCAGCAGCTTCGGGACAGGGAGGGAGACCCAGTACTTC
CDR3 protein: CASSFGTGRETQYF

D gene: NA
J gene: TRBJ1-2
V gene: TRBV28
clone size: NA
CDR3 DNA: TGTGCCAGCAGTTCCCCCCGGGGGATACGCTACACCTTC
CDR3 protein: CASSSPRGIRYTF

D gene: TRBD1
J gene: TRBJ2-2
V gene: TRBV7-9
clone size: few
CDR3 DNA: TGTGCCAGCAGCTCACGGACAGGGGGTAACGGGGAGCTGTTTTTT
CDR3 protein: CASSSRTGGNGELFF

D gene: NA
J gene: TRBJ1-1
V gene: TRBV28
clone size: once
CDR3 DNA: TGTGCCAGCAGTTTACGCGGGGTAGGAACCACTGAAGCTTTCTTT
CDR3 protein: CASSLRGVGTTEAFF

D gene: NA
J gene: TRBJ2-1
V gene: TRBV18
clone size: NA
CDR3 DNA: TGTGCCAGCTCAACGGAGGAGGTCTCGGTACGCGATGAGCAGTTCTTC
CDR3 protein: CASSTEEVSVRDEQFF

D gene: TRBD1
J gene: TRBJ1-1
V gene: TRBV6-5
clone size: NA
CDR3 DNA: TGTGCCAGCAGGAGGGACAGCAGTGAAGCTTTCTTT
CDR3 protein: CASRRDSSEAFF

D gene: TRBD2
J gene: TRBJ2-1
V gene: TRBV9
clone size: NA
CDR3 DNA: TGTGCCAGCAGCGTAGACCCGACTAGCGGGGCAAACGACAATGAGCAGTTCTTC
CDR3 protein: CASSVDPTSGANDNEQFF

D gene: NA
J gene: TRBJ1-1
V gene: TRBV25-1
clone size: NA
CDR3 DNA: TGTGCCAGCAGCCGGGGATACACTGAAGCTTTCTTT
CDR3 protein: CASSRGYTEAFF

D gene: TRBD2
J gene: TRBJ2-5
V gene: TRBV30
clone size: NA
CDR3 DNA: TGTGCCTGGAGTCCCGGGACTAGTTTCCCGTTACAAGAGACCCAGTACTTC
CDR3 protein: CAWSPGTSFPLQETQYF

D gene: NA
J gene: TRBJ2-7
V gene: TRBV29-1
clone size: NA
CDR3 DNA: TGCAGCGTTGGGAGTTCTTCCTACGAGCAGTACTTC
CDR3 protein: CSVGSSSYEQYF

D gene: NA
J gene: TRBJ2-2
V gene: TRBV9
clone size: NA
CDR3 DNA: TGTGCCAGCAGCGTTCTTCGGGGACAACCGAACACCGGGGAGCTGTTTTTT
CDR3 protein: CASSVLRGQPNTGELFF

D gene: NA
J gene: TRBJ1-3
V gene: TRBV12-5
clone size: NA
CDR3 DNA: TGTGCTAGTGGTTTGGTACAGGGTGGGGGAAACACCATATATTTT
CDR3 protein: CASGLVQGGGNTIYF

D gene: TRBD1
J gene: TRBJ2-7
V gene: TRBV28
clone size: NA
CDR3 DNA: TGTGCCAGCACCCTGACAGGGACCTACGAGCAGTACTTC
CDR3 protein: CASTLTGTYEQYF

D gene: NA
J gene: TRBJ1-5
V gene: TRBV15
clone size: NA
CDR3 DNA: TGTGCCACCAGCAGAGAGGGGAGTCAGCCCCAGCATTTT
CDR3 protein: CATSREGSQPQHF

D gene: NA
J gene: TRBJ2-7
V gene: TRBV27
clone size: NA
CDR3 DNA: TGTGCCAGCAGTTTAACAGGGTTTGGGACCTACGAGCAGTACTTC
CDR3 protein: CASSLTGFGTYEQYF

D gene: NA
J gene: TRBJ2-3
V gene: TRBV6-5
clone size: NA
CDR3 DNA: TGTGCCAGCAGTTACTCGAAGGGGAACACAGATACGCAGTATTTT
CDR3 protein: CASSYSKGNTDTQYF

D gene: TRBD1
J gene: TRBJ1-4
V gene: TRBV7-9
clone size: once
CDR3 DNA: TGTGCCAGCAGCCGTGACAGGGGCTTAGATGAAAAACTGTTTTTT
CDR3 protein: CASSRDRGLDEKLFF

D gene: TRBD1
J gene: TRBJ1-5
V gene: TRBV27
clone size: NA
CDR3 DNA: TGTGCCAGCAGTAGGGGGCGCAATCAGCCCCAGCATTTT
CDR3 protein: CASSRGRNQPQHF

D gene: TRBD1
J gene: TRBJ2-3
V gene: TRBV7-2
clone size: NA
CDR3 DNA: TGTGCCAGCAGCTTCACGACAGGGATTGCAGATACGCAGTATTTT
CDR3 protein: CASSFTTGIADTQYF

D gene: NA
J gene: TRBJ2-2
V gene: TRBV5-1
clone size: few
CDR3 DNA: TGCGCCAGCAGCTTGTCGGGGGTGACCGGGGAGCTGTTTTTT
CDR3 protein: CASSLSGVTGELFF

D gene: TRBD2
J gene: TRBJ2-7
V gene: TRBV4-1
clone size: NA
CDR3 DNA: TGCGCCAGCAGCCAAGAAGGTGTGCTAGCGGGGGCCTACGAGCAGTACTTC
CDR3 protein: CASSQEGVLAGAYEQYF

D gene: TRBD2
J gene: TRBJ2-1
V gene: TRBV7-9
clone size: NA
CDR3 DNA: TGTGCCAGCAGCCTAGGGTCTAGCGGGAGTAGAGATGAGCAGTTCTTC
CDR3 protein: CASSLGSSGSRDEQFF

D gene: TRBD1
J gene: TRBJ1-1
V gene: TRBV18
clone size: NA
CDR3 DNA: TGTGCCAGCTCACCAGACAGGGGAGAGGCTTTCTTT
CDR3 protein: CASSPDRGEAFF

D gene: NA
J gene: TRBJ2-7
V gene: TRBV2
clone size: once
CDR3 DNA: TGTGCCAGCACAGGCTTGGGTGGGGGGGCCGGTCGGGAGCAGTACTTC
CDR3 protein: CASTGLGGGAGREQYF

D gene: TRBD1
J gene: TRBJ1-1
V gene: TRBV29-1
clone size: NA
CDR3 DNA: TGCAGCGTACAGGGGGCAAGCACTGAAGCTTTCTTT
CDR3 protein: CSVQGASTEAFF

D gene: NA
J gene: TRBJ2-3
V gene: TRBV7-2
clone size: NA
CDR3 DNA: TGTGCCAGCAGCTTAGAGGGTTGGGCAGGACTCGGTACGCAGTATTTT
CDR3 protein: CASSLEGWAGLGTQYF

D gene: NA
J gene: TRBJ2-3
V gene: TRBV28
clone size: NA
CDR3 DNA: TGTGCCAGCAGTTTGGCCGGCGGGCGCACAGATACGCAGTATTTT
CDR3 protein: CASSLAGGRTDTQYF

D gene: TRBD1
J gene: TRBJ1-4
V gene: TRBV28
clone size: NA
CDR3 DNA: TGTGCCAGCAGTTTAGTGGGACAGTTTAATGAAAAACTGTTTTTT
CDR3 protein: CASSLVGQFNEKLFF

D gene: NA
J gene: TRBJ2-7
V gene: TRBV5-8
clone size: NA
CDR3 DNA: TGTGCCAGCACTCCACTAACGACAGCGAAAAGAACCTACGAGCAGTACTTC
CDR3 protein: CASTPLTTAKRTYEQYF

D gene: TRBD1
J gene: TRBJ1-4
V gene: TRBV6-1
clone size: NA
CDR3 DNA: TGTGCCAGCGGTGGGTGGGACAGGGGTGAAAAACTGTTTTTT
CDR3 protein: CASGGWDRGEKLFF

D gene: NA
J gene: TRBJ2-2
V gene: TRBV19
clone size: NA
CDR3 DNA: TGTGCCAGTAGTGTGCTAGGATCCGGGGAGCTGTTTTTT
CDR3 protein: CASSVLGSGELFF

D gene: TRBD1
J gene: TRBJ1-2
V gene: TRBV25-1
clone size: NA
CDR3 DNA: TGTGCCAGCAGTGACCGGGACAGAACTGGCTACACCTTC
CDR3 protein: CASSDRDRTGYTF

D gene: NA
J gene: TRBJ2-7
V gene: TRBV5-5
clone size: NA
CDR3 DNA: TGTGCCAGCAGCTTGCAGGAACCCTCCTACGAGCAGTACTTC
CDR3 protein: CASSLQEPSYEQYF

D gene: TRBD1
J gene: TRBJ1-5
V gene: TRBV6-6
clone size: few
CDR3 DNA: TGTGCCAGCAGTTCCACAGGGGTTCAGCCCCAGCATTTT
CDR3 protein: CASSSTGVQPQHF

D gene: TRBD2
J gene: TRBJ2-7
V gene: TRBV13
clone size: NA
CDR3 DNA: TGTGCCAGCAGCTTAGGCCGGGGAGGGCGGGGGTACTTC
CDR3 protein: CASSLGRGGRGYF

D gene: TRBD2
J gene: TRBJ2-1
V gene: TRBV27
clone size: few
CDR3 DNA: TGTGCCAGCAGTTTCCTTTACGGGACTAGCGGAATTTACAATGAGCAGTTCTTC
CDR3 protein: CASSFLYGTSGIYNEQFF

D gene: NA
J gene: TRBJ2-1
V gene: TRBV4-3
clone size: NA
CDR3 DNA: TGCGCCAGCAGCCAAGATCGGCGGCAGGGGTTGGGGAATGAGCAGTTCTTC
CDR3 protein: CASSQDRRQGLGNEQFF

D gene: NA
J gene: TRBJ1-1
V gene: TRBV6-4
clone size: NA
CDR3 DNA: TGTGCCAGCAGAACCCAGGGGAACACTGAAGCTTTCTTT
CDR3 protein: CASRTQGNTEAFF

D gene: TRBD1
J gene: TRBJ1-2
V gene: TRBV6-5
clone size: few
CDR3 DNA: TGTGCCAGCACAGGGGGCGGGGGTGGCTACACCTTC
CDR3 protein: CASTGGGGGYTF

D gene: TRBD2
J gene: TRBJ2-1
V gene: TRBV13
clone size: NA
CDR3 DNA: TGTGCCAGCAGCCCCGAGCGTCGACTAGCGGGAAATGAGCAGTTCTTC
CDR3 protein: CASSPERRLAGNEQFF

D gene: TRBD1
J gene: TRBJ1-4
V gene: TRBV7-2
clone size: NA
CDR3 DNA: TGTGCCAGCAGCATCCGGGACAGGAATGAAAAACTGTTTTTT
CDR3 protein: CASSIRDRNEKLFF

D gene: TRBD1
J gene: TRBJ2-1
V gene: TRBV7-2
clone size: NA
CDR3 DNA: TGTGCCAGCAGCCTGGACAGGGGCCCCTACAATGAGCAGTTCTTC
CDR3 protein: CASSLDRGPYNEQFF

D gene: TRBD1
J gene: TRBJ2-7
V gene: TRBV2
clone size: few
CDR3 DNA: TGTGCCAGCAGTGTTACCGACAGGGGCTCCTACGAGCAGTACTTC
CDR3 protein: CASSVTDRGSYEQYF

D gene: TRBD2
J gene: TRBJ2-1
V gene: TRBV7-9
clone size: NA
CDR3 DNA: TGTGCCAGCAGCGTACTAGCGGGAGGTAGGGATGAGCAGTTCTTC
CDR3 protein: CASSVLAGGRDEQFF

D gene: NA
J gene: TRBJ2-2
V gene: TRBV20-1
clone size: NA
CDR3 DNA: TGCAGTGCTAGCTCCCTCGGGGAGCTGTTTTTT
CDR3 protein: CSASSLGELFF

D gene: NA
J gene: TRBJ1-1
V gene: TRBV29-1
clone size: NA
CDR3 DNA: TGCAGCGTCACCCCGGGGGGGGGAGCTGAAGCTTTCTTT
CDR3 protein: CSVTPGGGAEAFF

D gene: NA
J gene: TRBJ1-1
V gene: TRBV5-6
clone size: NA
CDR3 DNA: TGTGCCAGCAGCTCCTCGGTCGACCGCCGGGACACTGAAGCTTTCTTT
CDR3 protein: CASSSSVDRRDTEAFF

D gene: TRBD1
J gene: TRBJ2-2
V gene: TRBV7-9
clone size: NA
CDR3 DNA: TGTGCCAGCAGCGCAACAGCCGGGACAGGGAACACCGGGGAGCTGTTTTTT
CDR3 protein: CASSATAGTGNTGELFF

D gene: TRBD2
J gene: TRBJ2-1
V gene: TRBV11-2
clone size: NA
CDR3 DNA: TGTGCCAGCCAAACCTCCGGGGGGGACAATGAGCAGTTCTTC
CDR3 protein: CASQTSGGDNEQFF

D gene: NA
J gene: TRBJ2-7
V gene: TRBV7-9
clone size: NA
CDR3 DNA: TGTGCCAGCAGCCCACAGAGCTCCTACGAGCAGTACTTC
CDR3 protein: CASSPQSSYEQYF

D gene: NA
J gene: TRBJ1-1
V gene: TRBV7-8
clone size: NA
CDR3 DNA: TGTGCCAGCAGCTTGGCTGGGCTGACTGAAGCTTTCTTT
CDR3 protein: CASSLAGLTEAFF

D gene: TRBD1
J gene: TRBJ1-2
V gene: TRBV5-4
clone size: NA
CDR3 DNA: TGTGCCAGCAGCTGGAGACAGGGCGGTGGCTACACCTTC
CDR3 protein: CASSWRQGGGYTF